This T cell receptor beta chain was captured by sequencing in a study of T-cell reconstitution after alpha-beta-depleted transplantation in children. Study-wide results and limits: Several hundred expanded graft clones reportedly gave rise to the alpha-beta T cells present about two months after transplant.

Unique molecular identifiers were incorporated during preparation of the TCRbeta library. Each CDR3 protein is one row after TCRdb ran MiXCR on the PCR reads. The repertoire has hundreds of thousands of distinct CDR3 sequences, approximately 13% of them found once; the top ten carry about 2.2%. This CDR3 has 14 residues. V was cut by 6 bases and J by 0 bases, with 11 bases left in between. The germline V gene encodes CDR1 SQVTM and CDR2 ANQGSEA. Worth noting for this clonotype: The antigen is undetermined.

The sample here was PBMCs, mostly from graft donor cells, taken 360 days after TCRalphabeta/CD19-depleted stem cell transplant. The V call is TRBV29-1, the J call TRBJ1-4, with D tentatively TRBD1 (6 bases). The TCR originated in a male patient younger than 18 who had a stem cell transplant for acute myeloid leukemia, so the T cells may come from the graft donor. The CDR3 is CSVGQKATNEKLFF. CDR3 nucleotide sequence: TGCAGCGTAGGACAGAAAGCAACTAATGAAAAACTGTTTTTT. Full variable domain (rest looked up from reference TRBV29-1 and TRBJ1-4): SAVISQKPSRDICQRGTSLTIQCQVDSQVTMMFWYRQQPGQSLTLIATANQGSEATYESGFVIDKFPISRPNLTFSTLTVSNMSPEDSSIYLCSVGQKATNEKLFFGSGTQLSVL.